A single sample gave rise to the 20 T cell receptor beta chains below, sequenced in a study of blood T cells in healthy people across ages. A second roughly 6 to 11 cycle PCR used barcoded and J-beta primers. Using its own MiXCR run on the 5' RACE reads, TCRdb lists one record per CDR3 protein. Altogether some 1.8 million distinct CDR3 sequences are present, around 40% being singletons, with the ten largest covering approximately 22%. The sample comprised blood. The origin of the receptors is a human donor in good health.

The CDR3 here is CASLTRQGPYEQYF. As DNA, the CDR3 is TGTGCCAGCCTAACAAGACAAGGGCCCTACGAGCAGTACTTC. J is TRBJ2-4 and V is TRBV2; no firm D call. The J call may be incorrect, as the DNA end agrees better with TRBJ2-7. The CDR3 extends over 14 amino acids. CDR1 and CDR2 (germline): SNHLY, FYNNEI.

In its sample, this clonotype was seen a few times. The V gene is TRBV5-1, the J gene TRBJ1-6; weak D call: TRBD1 (5 bases). V dropped 0 bases and J dropped 7 bases, with 14 bases sitting between them. There are 16 residues in the CDR3. The germline gives CDR1 SGHRS, CDR2 YFSETQ. As DNA, the CDR3 is TGCGCCAGCAGCTTGGCCAGGGTTGGTTTGAATTCACCCCTCCACTTT. Translating gives CASSLARVGLNSPLHF.

This sequence joins TRBV4-3 and TRBJ2-7, with 9 nucleotides matching TRBD2. Germline V gives CDR1 LGHNA, CDR2 YSLEER. J lost 0 bases, V lost 0 bases, and 6 bases had no gene match. This CDR3 has 17 amino acids. The CDR3 spells CASSQEVQTSGSYEQYF. The DNA for the CDR3 is TGCGCCAGCAGCCAAGAGGTACAGACTAGCGGCTCCTACGAGCAGTACTTC.

This clonotype was observed a few times. The chain couples TRBV29-1 to TRBJ1-1; 8 positions agree with TRBD1. This CDR3 has 11 residues. The germline gives CDR1 SQVTM, CDR2 ANQGSEA. V gave up 5 bases and J gave up 11 bases; unmatched junction bases: 7. DNA for the CDR3: TGCAGCGTTTTCGACAGGGGAGTTGCTTTCTTT. Translating gives CSVFDRGVAFF.

The rearrangement joins TRBV6-5 to TRBJ1-1; D gene ambiguous. Germline CDR1 and CDR2: MNHEY and SVGAGI. The CDR3 loop spans 16 amino acids. Trimming took 3 bases from V and 0 from J, leaving 14 bases between them. CDR3 protein: CASSYNRGEMNTEAFF. CDR3 in DNA: TGTGCCAGCAGTTATAACAGAGGAGAGATGAACACTGAAGCTTTCTTT.

This chain links TRBV20-1 with TRBJ2-1, with 10 bases matching TRBD2. CDR3 size: 15 residues. Germline assignment: CDR1 DFQATT and CDR2 SNEGSKA (reference sequence). V was pared by 1 base and J by 7 bases, with 7 bases of the junction left unmatched. In DNA, the CDR3 is TGCAGTGCTAGAGCCGCTGGACTAGCGGTGAATGAGCAGTTCTTC. This encodes CSARAAGLAVNEQFF.

With regard to this clonotype: The junction departs from germline at one end; a sequencing error may be responsible. The chain joins TRBV5-1 to TRBJ2-6; D is ambiguous. CDR3 length: 13 amino acids. Germline V gene sequence: CDR1 SGHRS, CDR2 YFSETQ. CDR3 nucleotide sequence: TGCGCCGGCAGCCATTCACAGGCCAACGTCCTGACTTTC. It is translated as CAGSHSQANVLTF.

Only a few counts were recorded for this clonotype. V gene TRBV3-1 combines with J gene TRBJ2-7, with D possibly matching TRBD1 (5 bases). The V end lost 3 bases, the J end lost 3 bases, and 15 bases lay between the germline ends. This CDR3 has 15 residues. Per the germline V gene, CDR1 is LGHDT and CDR2 is YNNKEL (reference sequence). The CDR3 DNA is TGTGCCAGCAGCCACCGCGACAGTCGCTTCTACGAGCAGTACTTC. This codes for CASSHRDSRFYEQYF.

This clonotype showed up just a few times. The V gene is TRBV2, the J gene TRBJ2-1; TRBD1 matches 7 bases. The end of the DNA fits TRBJ2-7 better, so the J call may be wrong. The CDR3 is 14 residues long. Germline loops: CDR1 SNHLY, CDR2 FYNNEI. Here the CDR3 reads CASSEYRGDYEQYF. CDR3 coding DNA: TGTGCCAGCAGTGAATACAGGGGCGACTACGAGCAGTACTTC.

This clonotype was recorded once. The chain is built from TRBV12-3 or TRBV12-4 and TRBJ1-6, with no clear D. The CDR3 runs 14 residues. Trimming cost V 3 bases and J 5 bases, with 8 bases left between them. The CDR3: CASSFQRNNSPLHF. As DNA, the CDR3 is TGTGCCAGCAGTTTCCAACGGAATAATTCACCCCTCCACTTT.

This clonotype was seen a single time. V gene TRBV4-2 combines with J gene TRBJ2-1; a weak D match, TRBD2 (7 bases). V lost 1 base, J lost 9 bases, and 13 bases lay in between. Germline V gene data show CDR1 as LGHNA and CDR2 as YNFKEQ. The CDR3 runs 14 residues. The CDR3: CASSQVGGALEQFF. CDR3 DNA: TGTGCCAGCAGCCAAGTGGGGGGGGCCCTTGAGCAGTTCTTC.

The CDR3 nucleotides are TGTGCCAGCAGTTTAATAGGGGTTGGGAGCAATCAGCCCCAGCATTTT. Its translation is CASSLIGVGSNQPQHF. The chain couples TRBV12-3 or TRBV12-4 to TRBJ1-5; D may be TRBD1 (5 bases). The length of the CDR3 is 16 residues. The V end was cut by 2 bases, the J end by 1 base, with 12 bases between.

The chain has TRBV6-5 and TRBJ2-5, with a tentative D call TRBD1 (6 bases). The V end was cut by 10 bases, the J end by 0 bases, with 12 bases between. The CDR3 covers 13 residues. Germline V CDR1 and CDR2: MNHEY, SVGAGI. CDR3 coding DNA: TGTGCCACTAATGGACAGAACCAAGAGACCCAGTACTTC. Protein: CATNGQNQETQYF.

This clonotype occurred a few times. This rearrangement joins TRBV15 to TRBJ1-2; D call uncertain. This CDR3 spans 11 amino acids. The germline V gene has CDR1 LNHNV and CDR2 YYDKDF (reference sequence). Trimming shortened V by 3 bases and J by 8 bases, and 7 bases separated the two germline ends. CDR3 in amino acids: CATSSTLGYTF. The CDR3 DNA sequence: TGTGCCACCAGCAGTACCTTAGGCTACACCTTC.

This clonotype has just a few counts. The DNA for the CDR3 is TGTGCCAGCAGACAATGGGGCAGCTACGAGCAGTACTTC. This encodes CASRQWGSYEQYF. The chain carries TRBV7-2 and TRBJ2-7, with a possible D match to TRBD1 (5 bases). The V gene lost 6 bases and the J gene lost 3 bases, with 12 bases spanning the gap. The CDR3 extends over 13 amino acids. Germline V gives CDR1 SGHTA, CDR2 FQGNSA.

This clonotype was counted between two and nine times. The chain employs TRBV7-2 and TRBJ2-7; TRBD1 matches at 9 bases. Looked up from germline, CDR1 is SGHTA and CDR2 is FQGNSA. The CDR3 is made up of 16 amino acids. V trimming: 5 bases; J trimming: 2 bases; junction bases outside the gene matches: 10. Here the CDR3 reads CASSPGTGSATYEQYF. Here the CDR3 DNA reads TGTGCCAGCAGCCCTGGGACAGGGTCGGCAACCTACGAGCAGTACTTC.

This clonotype has just a few counts. The chain uses TRBV5-6 and TRBJ2-5, with D unresolved. V was cut by 1 base and J by 5 bases, with 15 bases left in between. The CDR3 has 15 amino acids. The germline V gene has CDR1 SGHDT and CDR2 YYEEEE. The CDR3, as DNA: TGTGCCAGCAGCTTGACGGCGCTGACTTTGGAGACCCAGTACTTC. Translated, it gives CASSLTALTLETQYF.

V and J are TRBV20-1 and TRBJ1-2; a possible D gene is TRBD1 (5 bases). V was pared by 3 bases and J by 0 bases, with 8 bases between. The CDR3 totals 13 residues. From germline, CDR1 is DFQATT and CDR2 SNEGSKA (reference sequence). The CDR3 sequence: CSARTDANYGYTF. In DNA form, the CDR3 reads TGCAGTGCTAGGACAGATGCTAACTATGGCTACACCTTC.

This clonotype was counted a few times. V and J are TRBV7-6 and TRBJ2-7, with 8 bases that match TRBD2. The CDR3 totals 16 residues. The V gene end was trimmed by 5 bases and the J gene end by 6 bases; junction bases not matched to a gene: 15. Germline lookup yields CDR1 SGHVS and CDR2 FNYEAQ. CDR3: CASSRPPGPGGSEQYF. In DNA form, the CDR3 reads TGTGCCAGCAGCCGACCACCGGGACCGGGGGGGTCCGAGCAGTACTTC.

This chain uses TRBV29-1 with TRBJ2-1, with D possibly TRBD2 on 5 matching bases. With 1 base removed from V and 8 bases from J, the gap between germline ends came to 15 bases. Germline CDR1 is SQVTM and CDR2 is ANQGSEA. The CDR3 has 14 residues. DNA for the CDR3: TGCAGCGTTGAAGTAACCCCCGGGGTCGATGAGCAGTTCTTC. It yields the protein CSVEVTPGVDEQFF.